These 16 T cell receptor beta chains were all obtained from the same sample, sequenced in a study of T cells in Graves' hyperthyroidism and ophthalmopathy. Amplified TCR beta CDR3 regions came from RNA transcripts. In the first-round RT-PCR of the TCR CDR3, the HTBI primer set was used. A single record per CDR3 protein comes from TCRdb applying MiXCR to the multiplex PCR reads. The data contain over 500,000 distinct CDR3 sequences, approximately 14% of them singletons. Input material: blood. These receptors originate from a woman in her thirties or forties with Graves' hyperthyroidism.

This clonotype was seen at least ten times. V and J are TRBV28 and TRBJ2-2; no firm D call. V shed 5 bases and J shed 7 bases, with 14 bases lying between them. From germline, CDR1 is MDHEN and CDR2 SYDVKM. This CDR3 is 14 amino acids long. CDR3 nucleotide sequence: TGTGCCAGCAGTCCTGGCCTCCTGGGCGGGGAGCTGTTTTTT. Translated: CASSPGLLGGELFF.

Of note for this clonotype: Just one base apart from a much larger clone, this may be a read error. The CDR3 bases are TGTGCCAGCAGTCTGTGGCAGGGAGAAACTGAAGCTTCCTTT. This translates into CASSLWQGETEASF. The gene calls are TRBV6-1 and TRBJ1-1, with D maybe TRBD1 (5 bases). Germline lookup yields CDR1 MNHNS and CDR2 SASEGT. This CDR3 is 14 amino acids long.

The chain links TRBV12-3 or TRBV12-4 to TRBJ1-3; tentatively, D is TRBD1 (5 bases). The CDR3 is made up of 14 amino acids. The germline V and J ends were trimmed by 8 bases and 3 bases, with 14 bases remaining between them. CDR3 region: CASGGWGFGNTIYF. The CDR3 DNA sequence: TGTGCCAGCGGGGGGTGGGGCTTTGGAAACACCATATATTTT.

This clonotype was detected ten times or more. The genes are TRBV30 and TRBJ1-1; 8 bases match TRBD1. Germline V CDR1 and CDR2: GTSNPN, SVGIG (reference sequence). V was pared by 1 base and J by 0 bases, with 4 bases of the junction left unmatched. This CDR3 contains 15 residues. The CDR3 here is CAWSEGRGLNTEAFF. CDR3 in DNA: TGTGCCTGGAGTGAGGGCAGGGGGCTGAACACTGAAGCTTTCTTT.

The chain recombines TRBV20-1 with TRBJ2-2; 9 positions match TRBD2. Germline lookup yields CDR1 DFQATT and CDR2 SNEGSKA (reference sequence). The CDR3 is 15 residues long. V dropped 4 bases and J dropped 7; count of bases not matched to a gene: 10. This CDR3 reads CSATSSSGIYGELFF. CDR3 sequence (DNA): TGCAGTGCTACCTCATCTAGCGGGATATACGGGGAGCTGTTTTTT.

Ten or more counts support this clonotype. CDR3 sequence: CASSYTGLREQYF. The CDR3 DNA is TGTGCCAGCAGCTATACAGGGTTGAGGGAGCAGTACTTC. The chain has TRBV27 and TRBJ2-7, with a possible D match to TRBD1 (6 bases). The CDR3 has 13 residues. Germline V lookup: CDR1 MNHEY, CDR2 SMNVEV (reference sequence). V was clipped by 6 bases and J by 7 bases, with 16 bases between them.

This clonotype has at least ten counts. V gene TRBV20-1 combines with J gene TRBJ2-7; no clear D gene. V shed 1 base and J shed 3 bases, with 7 bases lying between them. The CDR3 has 12 residues. CDR1 DFQATT and CDR2 SNEGSKA come from the germline V gene (reference sequence). The CDR3 loop is CSARGEVYEQYF. The CDR3 coding sequence is TGCAGTGCTAGAGGGGAAGTCTACGAGCAGTACTTC.

The chain uses TRBV28 and TRBJ2-7; D remains unclear. This CDR3 has 12 amino acids. The germline V gene has CDR1 MDHEN and CDR2 SYDVKM. Trimming pared 5 bases from V and 6 bases from J, leaving 11 bases between. The DNA of the CDR3 is TGTGCCAGCAGTCCGCCAGGCCTCGAGCAGTACTTC. This translates into CASSPPGLEQYF.

The chain uses TRBV3-1 and TRBJ2-4; 14 bases agree with TRBD2. The germline V gene has CDR1 LGHDT and CDR2 YNNKEL (reference sequence). The CDR3 spans 16 residues. The trim removed 4 bases at V and 6 bases at J, leaving 5 bases unmatched. DNA for the CDR3: TGTGCCAGCAGCCCGGGACTAGCGGGAGTAGGAAACATTCAGTACTTC. Protein product: CASSPGLAGVGNIQYF.

This clonotype appeared many times. This chain connects TRBV15 to TRBJ1-4; D is undetermined. The V and J ends lost 0 bases and 4 bases respectively, with 9 bases between them. CDR1 and CDR2 (germline): LNHNV, YYDKDF (reference sequence). This CDR3 contains 15 residues. CDR3 loop: CATSRDLGSNEKLFF. The CDR3, as DNA: TGTGCCACCAGCAGAGACCTGGGGAGTAATGAAAAACTGTTTTTT.

This clonotype was recorded at least ten times. For the CDR3, the DNA is TGTGCCAGCAGCTTTGTGGGAACCCAAGAGACCCAGTACTTC. Translating it yields CASSFVGTQETQYF. The chain employs TRBV7-8 and TRBJ2-5; no clear D. CDR1 is SGHVS, CDR2 FQNEAQ, per germline. This CDR3 comprises 14 residues. The V end was cut by 3 bases, the J end by 1 base, with 9 bases between.

Ten or more counts support this clonotype. The chain is built from TRBV28 and TRBJ1-6; 8 bases agree with TRBD1. Germline V CDR1 and CDR2: MDHEN, SYDVKM. Trimming removed 7 bases from V and 9 bases from J; junction bases left unmatched: 8. The CDR3 has 14 amino acids. The CDR3 DNA is TGTGCCAGCATAGGACAGGGTTTCGGTTCACCCCTCCACTTT. Translated: CASIGQGFGSPLHF.

This sequence joins TRBV19 and TRBJ1-2; tentative D call: TRBD1 (6 bases). This CDR3 region has 13 residues. V was clipped by 6 bases and J by 4 bases, with 12 bases between them. Germline CDR1 LNHDA, CDR2 SQIVND (reference sequence). In DNA form, the CDR3 reads TGTGCCAGTAGCGGACAGCCCTCCTATGGCTACACCTTC. Translated, it gives CASSGQPSYGYTF.

This clonotype has a handful of counts. This chain connects TRBV7-9 to TRBJ2-7; TRBD2 agrees at 9 bases. The germline CDR1 and CDR2 sequences are SEHNR and FQNEAQ (reference sequence). J gave up 0 bases and V 1 base, and 7 bases lay outside the gene matches. CDR3 length: 17 amino acids. The CDR3 region is CASSLEAGLALSYEQYF. In DNA, the CDR3 is TGTGCCAGCAGCTTAGAGGCGGGACTAGCACTCTCCTACGAGCAGTACTTC.

This clonotype has ten or more counts. This chain uses TRBV11-2 with TRBJ1-1, with D unresolved. CDR3 length equals 14 residues. CDR1 is SGHAT and CDR2 is FQNNGV in the germline V gene. V lost 1 base to trimming and J lost 1 base, with 7 bases between them. CDR3 loop: CASSLASPNTEAFF. The CDR3 coding sequence is TGTGCCAGCAGCTTAGCCAGTCCGAACACTGAAGCTTTCTTT.

The sample holds many counts of this clonotype. The CDR3 protein is CASRGSRRETQYF. CDR3 nucleotides: TGTGCCAGCAGGGGGTCGCGGCGGGAGACCCAGTACTTC. The chain is built from TRBV27 and TRBJ2-5; D gene unclear. V gave up 6 bases and J gave up 5 bases, with 13 bases separating them. The germline gives CDR1 MNHEY, CDR2 SMNVEV (reference sequence). The CDR3 length is 13 residues.